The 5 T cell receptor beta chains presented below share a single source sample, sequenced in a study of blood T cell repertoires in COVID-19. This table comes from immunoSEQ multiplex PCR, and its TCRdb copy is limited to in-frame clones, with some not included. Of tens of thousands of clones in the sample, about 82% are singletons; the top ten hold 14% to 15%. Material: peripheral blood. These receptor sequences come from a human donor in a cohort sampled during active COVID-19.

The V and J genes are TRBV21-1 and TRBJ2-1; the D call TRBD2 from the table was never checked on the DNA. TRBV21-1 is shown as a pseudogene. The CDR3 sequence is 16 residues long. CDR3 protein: CAPGLAGDPAYNEQFF. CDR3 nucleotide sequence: TGTGCCCCCGGACTAGCGGGCGACCCGGCCTACAATGAGCAGTTCTTC.

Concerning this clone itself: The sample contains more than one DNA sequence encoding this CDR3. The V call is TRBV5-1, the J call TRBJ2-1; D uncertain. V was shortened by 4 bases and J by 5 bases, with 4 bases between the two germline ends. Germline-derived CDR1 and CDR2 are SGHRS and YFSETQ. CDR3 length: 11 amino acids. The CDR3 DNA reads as TGCGCCAGCAGCCTTAACAATGAGCAGTTCTTC. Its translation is CASSLNNEQFF.

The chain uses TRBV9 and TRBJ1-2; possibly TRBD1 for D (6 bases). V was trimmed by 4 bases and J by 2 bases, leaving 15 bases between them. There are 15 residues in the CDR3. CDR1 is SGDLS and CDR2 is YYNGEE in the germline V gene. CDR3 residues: CASSPNAGENYGYTF. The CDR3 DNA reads TGTGCCAGCAGCCCCAACGCAGGGGAGAACTATGGCTACACCTTC.

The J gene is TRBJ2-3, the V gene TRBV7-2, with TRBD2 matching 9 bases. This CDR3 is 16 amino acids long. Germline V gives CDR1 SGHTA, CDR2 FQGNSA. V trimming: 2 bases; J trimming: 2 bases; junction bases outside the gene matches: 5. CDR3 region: CASSLIAGDLTDTQYF. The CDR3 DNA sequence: TGTGCCAGCAGCTTAATAGCGGGAGACCTCACAGATACGCAGTATTTT. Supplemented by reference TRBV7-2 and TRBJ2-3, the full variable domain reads GAGVSQSPSNKVTEKGKDVELRCDPISGHTALYWYRQSLGQGLEFLIYFQGNSAPDKSGLPSDRFSAERTGGSVSTLTIQRTQQEDSAVYLCASSLIAGDLTDTQYFGPGTRLTVL.

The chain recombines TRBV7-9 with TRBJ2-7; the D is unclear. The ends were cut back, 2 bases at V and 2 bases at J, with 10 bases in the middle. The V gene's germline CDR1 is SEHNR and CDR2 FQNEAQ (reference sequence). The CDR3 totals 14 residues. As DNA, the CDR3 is TGTGCCAGCAGCTTAACGCGGCAGACCTACGAGCAGTACTTC. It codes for CASSLTRQTYEQYF.